This T cell receptor (beta chain) was retrieved from a study of blood T cells in healthy people across ages. With 1 base removed from V and 11 bases from J, the gap between germline ends came to 11 bases. Germline CDR1 SEHNR, CDR2 FQNEAQ (reference sequence). The length of the CDR3 is 12 residues. Each sample yielded at least 7 million isolated PBMCs. A J-beta primer mix and a sample-barcoded 5' primer were used in a second PCR of about 6 to 12 cycles. TCRdb processed the 5' RACE reads anew with MiXCR; each CDR3 protein has one entry. The top ten clones hold roughly 34% of a sample with hundreds of thousands of distinct CDR3 sequences, approximately 50% of them seen once.

The sequencing sample was made of blood. The TCR comes from a woman aged 60 to 75 in good health. V and J are TRBV7-9 and TRBJ1-1; no definite D call. The CDR3 DNA is TGTGCCAGCAGCTTAGTGGCGTACGATGCTTTCTTT. Translation gives CASSLVAYDAFF.